This T cell receptor (beta chain) came from a study of blood T cells in healthy people across ages. PCR was performed a second time for about 7 to 11 cycles using a sample-barcoded 5' primer and a J-beta primer mix. TCRdb redid the calling of the 5' RACE reads with MiXCR, one entry per CDR3 protein. The table records 750,000 to 950,000 distinct CDR3 sequences, less than 70% of them present only once. In regard to this clonotype: Antigen unknown.

Germline V gives CDR1 SQVTM, CDR2 ANQGSEA. CDR3 length equals 14 residues. V was pared by 7 bases and J by 2 bases, with 7 bases of the junction left unmatched. For every donor, a draw yielded about 10 milliliters of peripheral blood. General study findings and limits: When set beside aged donors, long-lived donors presented more naive CD4+ cells and higher diversity.

The V gene is TRBV29-1, the J gene TRBJ2-3; 9 positions match TRBD1. This receptor was taken from a man older than 75 in good health. Sequenced input: blood. The CDR3 bases are TGCAGCGCCCCGACAGGGGGGAACACAGATACGCAGTATTTT. It codes for CSAPTGGNTDTQYF.